A single sample is the source of the 32 T cell receptor beta chains below, sequenced in a study of intratumoral heterogeneity in liver cancer. Generated by immunoSEQ multiplex PCR, the TCRdb table keeps only in-frame clones and is missing some. The repertoire includes some 21,000 clones, roughly 73% of them detected once, and about 18% sits in the top ten. The sample here was tumor-adjacent normal tissue, taken before any cancer treatment. These receptors all stem from a woman aged 70 to 79 with hepatocellular carcinoma.

The table lists this clone with a few counts. This chain connects TRBV4-2 to TRBJ1-1, with TRBD1 matching over 7 bases. The V gene's germline CDR1 is LGHNA and CDR2 YNFKEQ. The J segment lost 4 bases and the V segment lost 4 bases, leaving 9 bases of the junction unmatched. The CDR3 sequence is 15 residues long. The CDR3 loop reads CASSLGTGEATEAFF. Written as DNA, the CDR3 is TGTGCCAGCAGCCTGGGAACAGGGGAGGCCACTGAAGCTTTCTTT.

The rearrangement joins TRBV30 to TRBJ2-1, with D unresolved. CDR1 and CDR2 (germline): GTSNPN, SVGIG (reference sequence). The V end lost 1 base, the J end lost 9 bases, and 10 bases lay between the germline ends. The CDR3 length is 12 residues. Here the CDR3 DNA reads TGTGCCTGGAGTGGCCGTTATTTTGAGCAGTTCTTC. It is translated as CAWSGRYFEQFF.

This clone has only a few counts. This rearrangement joins TRBV28 to TRBJ2-7, with 11 bases aligning to TRBD2. V dropped 5 bases and J dropped 2; count of bases not matched to a gene: 8. In germline, CDR1 is MDHEN, CDR2 SYDVKM. This CDR3 has 16 amino acids. The CDR3 region is CASSQPRGLAAYEQYF. Here the CDR3 DNA reads TGTGCCAGCAGTCAACCTCGGGGACTAGCGGCCTACGAGCAGTACTTC.

This clone was recorded once. The chain links TRBV7-8 to TRBJ2-3, with D tentatively TRBD2 (5 bases). V lost 5 bases and J lost 5, with 11 bases in between. The germline CDR1 and CDR2 sequences are SGHVS and FQNEAQ. The CDR3 consists of 13 residues. The CDR3 DNA reads TGTGCCAGCAGCCTAGGACTCGAAGATACGCAGTATTTT. Its protein product is CASSLGLEDTQYF.

This clone was observed a few times. V gene TRBV24-1 combines with J gene TRBJ2-3; D may be TRBD2 (5 bases). Looked up from germline, CDR1 is KGHDR and CDR2 is SFDVKD. This CDR3 is built from 14 residues. V shed 4 bases and J shed 1 base, with 8 bases lying between them. CDR3 DNA sequence: TGTGCCACCAGTGAAGCGGACGGCACAGATACGCAGTATTTT. Protein sequence: CATSEADGTDTQYF.

The genes are TRBV29-1 and TRBJ2-7; TRBD2 matches at 10 bases. V was clipped by 7 bases and J by 5 bases; unmatched bases: 11. The CDR3 runs 14 residues. CDR1 is SQVTM and CDR2 is ANQGSEA in the germline V gene. CDR3 sequence reads: CSALKREGSNEQYF. In DNA form, the CDR3 reads TGCAGCGCATTAAAGCGGGAGGGAAGCAACGAGCAGTACTTC.

The chain combines TRBV27 with TRBJ1-1, with a possible D match to TRBD1 (6 bases). The CDR3 totals 17 residues. CDR1 is MNHEY, CDR2 SMNVEV, per germline (reference sequence). Between the trimmed V and J ends, which lost 4 bases and 0 bases, there was a span of 18 bases. CDR3 residues: CASSSTKTGSLNTEAFF. CDR3 DNA sequence: TGTGCCAGCAGTTCAACCAAAACAGGGAGTTTGAACACTGAAGCTTTCTTT.

This clone has a handful of counts. This chain connects TRBV30 to TRBJ2-7, with D unclear. Germline assignment: CDR1 GTSNPN and CDR2 SVGIG (reference sequence). Trimming removed 5 bases at V and 5 bases at J, with 13 bases between. This CDR3 has 12 residues. CDR3 amino acids: CAWGAALDEQYF. The DNA of the CDR3 is TGTGCCTGGGGCGCTGCGCTCGACGAGCAGTACTTC.

This rearrangement joins TRBV9 to TRBJ1-3; D may be TRBD1 (5 bases). The CDR3 contains 15 residues. Germline assignment: CDR1 SGDLS and CDR2 YYNGEE. V was pared by 4 bases and J by 2 bases, with 13 bases between. In nucleotides, the CDR3 is TGTGCCAGCAGCCCCACAGGAGGGGCTGGAAACACCATATATTTT. Its protein is CASSPTGGAGNTIYF.

The chain is built from TRBV5-1 and TRBJ2-1, with 8 nucleotides matching TRBD2. This CDR3 has 16 amino acids. The germline V gene has CDR1 SGHRS and CDR2 YFSETQ. The V and J ends lost 0 bases and 1 base, in that order; junction bases with no gene match: 3. The CDR3 nucleotides read TGCGCCAGCAGCTTGGAGCCTAGCGGGTCCTACAATGAGCAGTTCTTC. Translating it yields CASSLEPSGSYNEQFF.

The V gene is TRBV2, the J gene TRBJ2-3; 15 bases line up with TRBD2. The CDR3 loop spans 17 amino acids. Trimming at V came to 6 bases and at J to 0 bases, leaving 4 bases not matched to a gene. Germline V gene sequence: CDR1 SNHLY, CDR2 FYNNEI. The CDR3 protein is CASSGTSGRYSTDTQYF. In DNA form, the CDR3 reads TGTGCCAGCAGCGGGACTAGCGGGAGGTATAGCACAGATACGCAGTATTTT.

This clone was found a few times. The rearrangement joins TRBV11-3 to TRBJ2-2; D remains ambiguous. The CDR3 covers 13 residues. Per the germline V gene, CDR1 is SGHNT and CDR2 is YENEEA. Deletions cut 0 bases from V and 6 bases from J, with 5 bases between. The CDR3 reads CASSLDFSGELFF. The CDR3 region has the DNA TGTGCCAGCAGCTTAGATTTCTCCGGGGAGCTGTTTTTT.

This clone was detected only once. The rearrangement uses TRBV29-1 and TRBJ1-1; TRBD1 matches 7 bases. The germline CDR1 and CDR2 sequences are SQVTM and ANQGSEA. This CDR3 is built from 16 residues. The J segment lost 1 base and the V segment lost 3 bases, leaving 11 bases of the junction unmatched. CDR3 protein: CSVDGRGAVGNTEAFF. CDR3 sequence (DNA): TGCAGCGTTGACGGCAGGGGGGCGGTAGGGAACACTGAAGCTTTCTTT.

V usage is TRBV6-6 and J usage is TRBJ2-3; 8 bases are shared with TRBD2. There are 16 residues in the CDR3. Germline lookup yields CDR1 MNHNY and CDR2 SVGAGI (reference sequence). The V and J ends lost 7 bases and 6 bases, in that order; junction bases with no gene match: 15. Written as DNA, the CDR3 is TGTGCCAGCAACCAATTGGGAGCGGGAGTTGGGGATACGCAGTATTTT. Translation: CASNQLGAGVGDTQYF.

The rearrangement joins TRBV28 to TRBJ2-7; D may be TRBD1 (6 bases). The V gene's germline CDR1 is MDHEN and CDR2 SYDVKM. Trimming stripped 7 bases from V and 4 bases from J, with 17 bases between. The CDR3 is 14 amino acids. As DNA, the CDR3 is TGTGCCAGCACAACACCGGGACAAGCATACGAGCAGTACTTC. It translates to CASTTPGQAYEQYF.

The chain has TRBV18 and TRBJ2-5; D is unresolved. The V gene's germline CDR1 is KGHSH and CDR2 LQKENI. CDR3 length equals 13 residues. V dropped 2 bases and J dropped 0 bases, with 4 bases sitting between them. CDR3 in DNA: TGTGCCAGCTCACCAGGACACCAAGAGACCCAGTACTTC. As protein: CASSPGHQETQYF.

This clone is categorized as medium-sized. CDR3 sequence reads: CASSTGPVYNSPLHF. The CDR3 DNA reads TGTGCCAGCAGTACCGGACCCGTCTATAATTCACCCCTCCACTTT. This chain links TRBV28 with TRBJ1-6; D gene unclear. CDR1 and CDR2 from the germline V gene are MDHEN and SYDVKM. The CDR3 consists of 15 residues. Trimming stripped 5 bases from V and 3 bases from J, with 11 bases between.

This chain uses TRBV5-1 with TRBJ2-6; 8 bases are a match to TRBD2. CDR3 length: 16 residues. V trimming: 6 bases; J trimming: 2 bases; junction bases outside the gene matches: 7. Germline V gives CDR1 SGHRS, CDR2 YFSETQ. DNA for the CDR3: TGCGCCAGCACCCCGGGGGGGGGAGCTGGGGCCAACGTCCTGACTTTC. Its translation: CASTPGGGAGANVLTF.

This clone has more than one count but fewer than ten. The chain employs TRBV9 and TRBJ2-5, with TRBD2 identical over 12 bases. With V trimmed by 4 bases and J by 3 bases, 4 bases remained unmatched. CDR3 length equals 15 residues. CDR1 is SGDLS and CDR2 is YYNGEE in the germline V gene. Here the CDR3 reads CASSNRLAGEETQYF. The CDR3 nucleotides read TGTGCCAGCAGCAACCGACTAGCGGGGGAAGAGACCCAGTACTTC.

The V and J genes are TRBV7-2 and TRBJ2-1; no firm D call. CDR3 length: 13 amino acids. CDR1 is SGHTA, CDR2 FQGNSA, per germline. Trimming stripped 4 bases from V and 7 bases from J, with 11 bases between. This CDR3 is CASSSGYANEQFF. CDR3 coding DNA: TGTGCCAGCAGCTCCGGGTACGCAAATGAGCAGTTCTTC.

The chain joins TRBV7-8 to TRBJ2-1; no reliable D call. V was trimmed by 5 bases and J by 8 bases, leaving 10 bases between them. The germline V gene has CDR1 SGHVS and CDR2 FQNEAQ. This CDR3 is built from 12 residues. In DNA form, the CDR3 reads TGTGCCAGCAGCCCTGTGGGCTATGAGCAGTTCTTC. Protein sequence: CASSPVGYEQFF.

V gene TRBV5-1 combines with J gene TRBJ2-2; 15 nucleotides agree with TRBD2. The ends lost 3 bases at V and 4 bases at J; junction bases unmatched: 4. The CDR3 is 17 residues long. CDR1 and CDR2 from the germline V gene are SGHRS and YFSETQ. DNA for the CDR3: TGCGCCAGCAGCTACGGACTAGCGGGAGGGGGCACCGGGGAGCTGTTTTTT. This translates into CASSYGLAGGGTGELFF.

Judged by abundance, this clone is medium-sized (0.01 to 0.1%). Written as DNA, the CDR3 is TGTGCCACCAGCGGGACTAGCCCCGCCGTGGATGAGCAGTTCTTC. This encodes CATSGTSPAVDEQFF. The genes are TRBV24-1 and TRBJ2-1; 9 nucleotides match TRBD2. CDR3 size: 15 residues. The germline gives CDR1 KGHDR, CDR2 SFDVKD. Trimming removed 7 bases from V and 8 bases from J; junction bases left unmatched: 11.

In this sample, this clone turned up a few times. This chain links TRBV7-6 with TRBJ2-7, with a possible D match to TRBD1 (6 bases). Germline values: CDR1 SGHVS, CDR2 FNYEAQ. The CDR3 runs to 14 residues. The V end lost 1 base, the J end lost 3 bases, and 10 bases lay between the germline ends. The chain's CDR3 is CASSLDPGDYEQYF. The DNA for the CDR3 is TGTGCCAGCAGCTTAGACCCAGGGGACTACGAGCAGTACTTC.

The rearrangement uses TRBV27 and TRBJ2-1, with TRBD2 identical over 10 bases. This CDR3 has 15 amino acids. Germline loops: CDR1 MNHEY, CDR2 SMNVEV (reference sequence). The J segment lost 0 bases and the V segment lost 6 bases, leaving 2 bases of the junction unmatched. CDR3 region: CASRAGGSSYNEQFF. In DNA, the CDR3 is TGTGCCAGCAGAGCGGGAGGGAGCTCCTACAATGAGCAGTTCTTC.

The chain recombines TRBV11-2 with TRBJ2-4; 10 bases match TRBD2. V gave up 1 base and J gave up 0 bases; unmatched junction bases: 6. CDR1 and CDR2 from the germline V gene are SGHAT and FQNNGV. The CDR3 spans 18 residues. The CDR3 bases are TGTGCCAGCAGCTTAGGCACTAGCGGGAACCTAGCCAAAAACATTCAGTACTTC. It is translated as CASSLGTSGNLAKNIQYF.

This clone was seen more than once but under ten times. The chain links TRBV2 to TRBJ1-6; no clear D. This CDR3 spans 11 amino acids. V was cut by 5 bases and J by 8 bases, with 4 bases left in between. Germline V CDR1 and CDR2: SNHLY, FYNNEI. In DNA form, the CDR3 reads TGTGCCAGCAGTTCCGATTCACCCCTCCACTTT. This sequence encodes CASSSDSPLHF. Drawing the rest from reference TRBV2 and TRBJ1-6, the complete variable domain is EPEVTQTPSHQVTQMGQEVILRCVPISNHLYFYWYRQILGQKVEFLVSFYNNEISEKSEIFDDQFSVERPDGSNFTLKIRSTKLEDSAMYFCASSSDSPLHFGNGTRLTVT.

The genes are TRBV10-3 and TRBJ2-7, with D hard to call. Germline loops: CDR1 ENHRY, CDR2 SYGVKD. The CDR3 is made up of 13 amino acids. V lost 2 bases to trimming and J lost 2 bases, with 7 bases between them. The CDR3 DNA is TGTGCCATCAGTGAGGGGGTACCCTACGAGCAGTACTTC. It yields the protein CAISEGVPYEQYF.

The genes are TRBV18 and TRBJ1-1; D gene unclear. Germline loops: CDR1 KGHSH, CDR2 LQKENI. V lost 5 bases and J 3 bases, leaving 25 bases between the germline ends. This CDR3 region has 18 residues. The DNA for the CDR3 is TGTGCCAGCTCAATCTACACTGTCTTCTCTACGGAATACACTGAAGCTTTCTTT. It specifies CASSIYTVFSTEYTEAFF.

This sequence joins TRBV5-1 and TRBJ1-2, with TRBD1 matching 7 bases. Germline V CDR1 and CDR2: SGHRS, YFSETQ. The CDR3 consists of 15 residues. The ends lost 0 bases at V and 4 bases at J; junction bases unmatched: 6. This CDR3 is CASSLETGKAYGYTF. DNA for the CDR3: TGCGCCAGCAGCTTGGAGACAGGGAAGGCCTATGGCTACACCTTC.

The rearrangement uses TRBV9 and TRBJ2-1; TRBD2 matches at 7 bases. V lost 5 bases, J lost 9 bases, and 20 bases stayed unmatched. Germline V CDR1 and CDR2: SGDLS, YYNGEE. The CDR3 loop spans 17 amino acids. The CDR3 loop is CASSEIRRLAQPIEQFF. As DNA, the CDR3 is TGTGCCAGCAGTGAAATCAGGAGACTAGCCCAGCCAATTGAGCAGTTCTTC.

V usage is TRBV9 and J usage is TRBJ2-5, with TRBD1 identical over 8 bases. Germline lookup yields CDR1 SGDLS and CDR2 YYNGEE. The ends lost 3 bases at V and 3 bases at J; junction bases unmatched: 10. CDR3 length: 16 residues. The CDR3 DNA sequence: TGTGCCAGCAGCGGCCTGCCGAAGACAGGGGAAGAGACCCAGTACTTC. This codes for CASSGLPKTGEETQYF.